These 29 T cell receptor beta chains originate from one sample sequenced in a study of T cells in Graves' hyperthyroidism and ophthalmopathy. Amplification yielded TCR beta CDR3 regions, with RNA transcripts as the source. The study used the HTBI primer set for a first-round RT-PCR of the TCR CDR3. TCRdb re-derived calls from the multiplex PCR reads in MiXCR, one entry per CDR3 protein. The sample has about 510,000 distinct CDR3 sequences, less than 15% seen once. Sequenced sample: blood. These receptors came from a woman aged 40 to 55 with Graves' hyperthyroidism.

This clonotype was counted a few times. The rearrangement joins TRBV27 to TRBJ2-3; D unclear. V was trimmed by 4 bases and J by 1 base, leaving 6 bases between them. The CDR3 loop spans 13 amino acids. Looked up from germline, CDR1 is MNHEY and CDR2 is SMNVEV (reference sequence). The CDR3: CASSYYGTDTQYF. The CDR3 region has the DNA TGTGCCAGCAGTTATTACGGCACAGATACGCAGTATTTT.

This chain joins TRBV13 and TRBJ2-5, with TRBD2 matching over 7 bases. V lost 5 bases to trimming and J lost 5 bases; unmatched junction nucleotides: 8. Germline CDR1 and CDR2: PRHDT and FYEKMQ (reference sequence). This CDR3 spans 14 amino acids. CDR3 DNA sequence: TGTGCCAGCAGCCTGCGGACTAGTTTGGAGACCCAGTACTTC. Its translation: CASSLRTSLETQYF.

This clonotype was counted many times. The rearrangement links TRBV2 to TRBJ2-1; D remains unclear. The CDR3 has 16 residues. From germline, CDR1 is SNHLY and CDR2 FYNNEI. V shed 0 bases and J shed 0 bases, with 9 bases lying between them. The CDR3 nucleotides are TGTGCCAGCAGTGAAGCGCGTGGTGCCTCCTACAATGAGCAGTTCTTC. This encodes CASSEARGASYNEQFF.

This clonotype occurred many times. The J gene is TRBJ2-1, the V gene TRBV10-1; unclear D gene. Germline V gene data show CDR1 as WNHNN and CDR2 as SYGVQD (reference sequence). Trimming stripped 0 bases from V and 8 bases from J, with 8 bases between. This CDR3 is built from 13 residues. CDR3 in amino acids: CASSESSTHEQFF. In DNA form, the CDR3 reads TGCGCCAGCAGTGAGTCCTCCACCCATGAGCAGTTCTTC.

This clonotype showed up many times. The gene calls are TRBV2 and TRBJ2-2; TRBD2 aligns across 14 bases. Per germline, CDR1 SNHLY and CDR2 FYNNEI. The trim removed 6 bases at V and 2 bases at J, leaving 2 bases unmatched. The CDR3 contains 16 residues. This CDR3 is CASSGLAGGNTGELFF. The CDR3 region has the DNA TGTGCCAGCAGCGGACTAGCGGGAGGTAACACCGGGGAGCTGTTTTTT.

This clonotype was counted at least ten times. The chain links TRBV15 to TRBJ2-7, with TRBD2 as a possible D gene (6 bases). Germline V gene sequence: CDR1 LNHNV, CDR2 YYDKDF (reference sequence). CDR3 length equals 20 residues. V gave up 1 base and J gave up 2 bases, with 27 bases separating them. CDR3 DNA: TGTGCCACCAGCAGAGTAGGCAGCGCTATCCGGGACTCTGGGACCTACGAGCAGTACTTC. This codes for CATSRVGSAIRDSGTYEQYF.

Of note for this clonotype: A much more abundant neighbour one base away suggests this may be a read error. This chain links TRBV9 with TRBJ2-2; 8 bases agree with TRBD2. The length of the CDR3 is 17 residues. In germline, CDR1 is SGDLS, CDR2 YYNGEE. Written as DNA, the CDR3 is TGTGCCAGCACCCCGCGGGAGGCTTCGTCCAACACCGGGGGGCTGTTTTTT. Amino acids: CASTPREASSNTGGLFF.

This clonotype was seen at least ten times. The chain recombines TRBV5-1 with TRBJ2-1, with TRBD1 matching 7 bases. CDR3 length: 14 residues. CDR1 is SGHRS and CDR2 is YFSETQ in the germline V gene. The V segment lost 3 bases and the J segment 5 bases; nucleotides outside the gene matches: 5. The CDR3 DNA sequence: TGCGCCAGCAGCTACTCCGGGACAGACAATGAGCAGTTCTTC. The encoded protein is CASSYSGTDNEQFF.

This clonotype was seen repeatedly, ten times or more. V is TRBV27 and J is TRBJ2-3, with TRBD2 matching 12 bases. There are 15 residues in the CDR3. The germline V gene has CDR1 MNHEY and CDR2 SMNVEV (reference sequence). Trimming took 5 bases from V and 9 from J; bases not matched to a gene: 9. The CDR3 region has the DNA TGTGCCAGCAGTAATAGACTAGCGGGAGACCGAACGCAGTATTTT. Translation gives CASSNRLAGDRTQYF.

Concerning this clonotype: A much larger clone is a single base away; this may be a read error. This chain connects TRBV15 to TRBJ2-3; no definite D call. CDR3 length: 11 amino acids. Germline V CDR1 and CDR2: LNHNV, YYDKDF (reference sequence). The CDR3 coding sequence is TGTGCCACCGCGGCAACAGATGCGCAGTATTTT. It specifies CATAATDAQYF.

V and J are TRBV18 and TRBJ2-2; 7 bases agree with TRBD2. There are 16 residues in the CDR3. Trimming at V came to 4 bases and at J to 4 bases, leaving 9 bases not matched to a gene. Germline CDR1 KGHSH, CDR2 LQKENI. CDR3 DNA: TGTGCCAGCTCACGAGAGCTGGGGGGGAGCACCGGGGAGCTGTTTTTT. Protein product: CASSRELGGSTGELFF. Full variable domain (remainder filled in from reference TRBV18 and TRBJ2-2): NAGVMQNPRHLVRRRGQEARLRCSPMKGHSHVYWYRQLPEEGLKFMVYLQKENIIDESGMPKERFSAEFPKEGPSILRIQQVVRGDSAAYFCASSRELGGSTGELFFGEGSRLTVL.

This clonotype has at least ten counts. The chain links TRBV29-1 to TRBJ2-3; weak D call: TRBD2 (5 bases). Trimming shortened V by 1 base and J by 0 bases, and 11 bases separated the two germline ends. The V gene's germline CDR1 is SQVTM and CDR2 ANQGSEA. This CDR3 is built from 15 residues. The CDR3 loop reads CSVEVWRISTDTQYF. CDR3 DNA: TGCAGCGTTGAAGTGTGGAGGATTAGCACAGATACGCAGTATTTT.

The chain joins TRBV30 to TRBJ2-1, with TRBD2 identical over 8 bases. The CDR3 contains 15 residues. Germline V CDR1 and CDR2: GTSNPN, SVGIG (reference sequence). V dropped 5 bases and J dropped 9; count of bases not matched to a gene: 15. In DNA, the CDR3 is TGTGCCTGGCGCCCAGGGACTAGAAGGGACGGTGAGCAGTTCTTC. It translates to CAWRPGTRRDGEQFF.

In its sample, this clonotype was seen many times. The chain combines TRBV2 with TRBJ1-1; D is uncertain. Trimming cost V 6 bases and J 6 bases, with 17 bases left between them. Germline V CDR1 and CDR2: SNHLY, FYNNEI. The length of the CDR3 is 14 residues. The CDR3 DNA sequence: TGTGCCAGCAGATTACAGACCGGGAGGCCTGAAGCTTTCTTT. Translated, it gives CASRLQTGRPEAFF.

This rearrangement joins TRBV5-1 to TRBJ2-3, with 8 positions matching TRBD2. The CDR3 has 15 residues. The ends lost 4 bases at V and 5 bases at J; junction bases unmatched: 9. Germline V lookup: CDR1 SGHRS, CDR2 YFSETQ. CDR3 nucleotides: TGCGCCAGCAGCGATTTAGCGGGAAGTGTAGATACGCAGTATTTT. As protein: CASSDLAGSVDTQYF.

The sample holds many counts of this clonotype. V usage is TRBV6-1 and J usage is TRBJ1-4; D is ambiguous. Trimming shortened V by 0 bases and J by 8 bases, and 13 bases separated the two germline ends. Germline V gene data show CDR1 as MNHNS and CDR2 as SASEGT. The CDR3 covers 15 residues. CDR3 residues: CASSEAVQSREKLFF. The DNA for the CDR3 is TGTGCCAGCAGTGAAGCGGTCCAGTCAAGAGAAAAACTGTTTTTT.

This clonotype has ten or more counts. The chain uses TRBV20-1 and TRBJ1-5; 7 bases are shared with TRBD1. Germline lookup yields CDR1 DFQATT and CDR2 SNEGSKA (reference sequence). This CDR3 has 14 amino acids. V lost 1 base to trimming and J lost 6 bases; unmatched junction nucleotides: 6. CDR3 in amino acids: CSARATGVVQPQHF. The DNA of the CDR3 is TGCAGTGCTAGAGCAACAGGGGTGGTTCAGCCCCAGCATTTT.

The chain uses TRBV20-1 and TRBJ1-2; D not certain. This CDR3 has 15 residues. CDR1 is DFQATT, CDR2 SNEGSKA, per germline (reference sequence). Trimming stripped 5 bases from V and 2 bases from J, with 18 bases between. CDR3 loop: CSAERTGGRNYGYTF. The DNA of the CDR3 is TGCAGTGCTGAACGAACGGGAGGTCGGAACTATGGCTACACCTTC.

The sample holds a few counts of this clonotype. The chain joins TRBV20-1 to TRBJ1-4, with D possibly TRBD1 on 6 matching bases. CDR3 length equals 13 residues. The V and J ends lost 2 bases and 8 bases respectively, with 12 bases between them. Germline V gene sequence: CDR1 DFQATT, CDR2 SNEGSKA (reference sequence). This CDR3 reads CSARPGAREKLFF. As DNA, the CDR3 is TGCAGTGCTAGACCAGGGGCGCGGGAAAAACTGTTTTTT.

This clonotype was counted at least ten times. This rearrangement joins TRBV6-1 to TRBJ1-4; D is ambiguous. Germline V gives CDR1 MNHNS, CDR2 SASEGT. Between the trimmed V and J ends, which lost 1 base and 8 bases, there was a span of 8 bases. The CDR3 is made up of 13 amino acids. The CDR3 DNA is TGTGCCAGCAGTGAAGGAGGGTCCGAAAAACTGTTTTTT. Encoded protein: CASSEGGSEKLFF.

This clonotype turned up a few times. The genes are TRBV10-2 and TRBJ2-2; the D gene is possibly TRBD2 (5 bases). V lost 8 bases and J 6 bases, leaving 25 bases between the germline ends. The CDR3 runs to 17 residues. Looked up from germline, CDR1 is WSHSY and CDR2 is SAAADI. Written as DNA, the CDR3 is TGCGCCAGCGAAGACTTTCTAAAACCCAACGGGGCCGGGGAGCTGTTTTTT. It specifies CASEDFLKPNGAGELFF.

This clonotype showed up many times. The CDR3 region is CASSLGQGGAFF. The CDR3 nucleotides read TGTGCCAGCAGCTTAGGGCAGGGGGGAGCTTTCTTT. This chain joins TRBV7-3 and TRBJ1-1, with 7 bases matching TRBD1. Germline V gene data show CDR1 as SGHTA and CDR2 as FQGTGA. The CDR3 spans 12 residues. The junction had 4 bases not matched to a gene; V was cut back by 2 bases and J by 10 bases.

The V gene is TRBV4-2, the J gene TRBJ2-1, with no clear D. The V end lost 0 bases, the J end lost 0 bases, and 18 bases lay between the germline ends. CDR1 is LGHNA and CDR2 is YNFKEQ in the germline V gene. This CDR3 has 19 residues. The CDR3 sequence is CASSQDELSYQSSYNEQFF. In nucleotides, the CDR3 is TGTGCCAGCAGCCAAGACGAGTTATCGTATCAGAGCTCCTACAATGAGCAGTTCTTC.

This clonotype occurred a few times. The rearrangement links TRBV7-8 to TRBJ2-7, with 13 bases matching TRBD2. The CDR3 spans 15 residues. V shed 1 base, J shed 4 bases, and the junction held 1 base outside the gene matches. Germline lookup yields CDR1 SGHVS and CDR2 FQNEAQ. The CDR3 DNA is TGTGCCAGCAGCTTAGTACTAGCGGGAGGGTACGAGCAGTACTTC. This encodes CASSLVLAGGYEQYF.

This sequence joins TRBV6-1 and TRBJ2-2; 8 positions agree with TRBD1. Per the germline V gene, CDR1 is MNHNS and CDR2 is SASEGT. Unmatched junction bases numbered 9, after V lost 7 bases and J lost 2 bases. CDR3 length: 16 amino acids. CDR3 bases: TGTGCCAGCACCCAGACAGGGGTTTACAACACCGGGGAGCTGTTTTTT. Its translation is CASTQTGVYNTGELFF.

About this clonotype: A much more abundant neighbour one base away suggests this may be a read error. J is TRBJ2-1 and V is TRBV5-6; 7 bases agree with TRBD2. The CDR3 runs to 13 residues. The V and J ends lost 4 bases and 12 bases, in that order; junction bases with no gene match: 10. Germline V lookup: CDR1 SGHDT, CDR2 YYEEEE. CDR3: CASSRRRDYGQFF. The CDR3 nucleotides read TGTGCCAGCAGCCGCCGCAGGGACTATGGGCAGTTCTTC. The variable domain in full, completed from reference TRBV5-6 and TRBJ2-1, reads DAGVTQSPTHLIKTRGQQVTLRCSPKSGHDTVSWYQQALGQGPQFIFQYYEEEERQRGNFPDRFSGHQFPNYSSELNVNALLLGDSALYLCASSRRRDYGQFFGPGTRLTVL.

The sample holds many counts of this clonotype. The chain carries TRBV19 and TRBJ1-5, with D possibly being TRBD1 (5 bases). Germline values: CDR1 LNHDA, CDR2 SQIVND (reference sequence). Between the trimmed V and J ends, which lost 2 bases and 6 bases, there was a span of 23 bases. The length of the CDR3 is 18 residues. This CDR3 is CASSIRPGQVAAGQPQHF. The CDR3 nucleotides are TGTGCCAGTAGTATACGTCCGGGGCAGGTAGCGGCAGGTCAGCCCCAGCATTTT.

The sample holds a few counts of this clonotype. This sequence joins TRBV9 and TRBJ2-1; TRBD1 or TRBD2 may be the D gene (5 bases each). The germline gives CDR1 SGDLS, CDR2 YYNGEE. Trimming shortened V by 2 bases and J by 8 bases, and 17 bases separated the two germline ends. This CDR3 has 15 amino acids. CDR3: CASSVQGAQFDEQFF. DNA of the CDR3: TGTGCCAGCAGCGTTCAGGGAGCCCAATTTGATGAGCAGTTCTTC.

The chain recombines TRBV3-1 with TRBJ2-7, with TRBD2 matching 9 bases. Germline V gene sequence: CDR1 LGHDT, CDR2 YNNKEL (reference sequence). CDR3 length: 15 residues. After removal of 1 base from V and 6 bases from J, the junction contained 7 bases not matched to a gene. The CDR3 loop reads CASSQVGGRASEQYF. CDR3 nucleotides: TGTGCCAGCAGCCAAGTTGGCGGGAGGGCCTCCGAGCAGTACTTC.